A single sample gave rise to the 11 T cell receptor beta chains below, sequenced in a study of T cell responses to AZD1222 COVID-19 vaccine (dated by TCRdb to about 2021). This sample's time point label indicates: baseline before first vaccination. Library method: the immunoSEQ multiplex PCR assay. The table was pulled from immuneACCESS by TCRdb, which kept in-frame rearrangements only. Such tables lose some clones; where checked, under half of the loss comes from unresolved V genes, and the rest has no known cause. In this sample the table shows 120,000 or so clones, under 90% of which occur a single time. The ten largest make up 4% to 4.5% of the sample. The specimen comprised peripheral blood, sampled on day 0 of AZD1222 vaccination. These receptors were collected from an adult in good health.

The chain employs TRBV5-1 and TRBJ2-2, with D hard to call. The V and J ends lost 0 bases and 0 bases respectively, with 12 bases between them. Germline V gene data show CDR1 as SGHRS and CDR2 as YFSETQ. The CDR3 totals 17 residues. CDR3 nucleotide sequence: TGCGCCAGCAGCTTGGGGTTGCGCAGCGCGAACACCGGGGAGCTGTTTTTT. This sequence encodes CASSLGLRSANTGELFF.

V gene TRBV25-1 combines with J gene TRBJ1-6; D remains ambiguous. Germline V gene sequence: CDR1 MGHDK, CDR2 SYGVNS. CDR3 size: 12 residues. Trimming left V 3 bases short and J 7 bases short, with 4 bases between. The CDR3 sequence is CASSDVNSPLHF. The CDR3 DNA reads TGTGCCAGCAGTGACGTAAATTCACCCCTCCACTTT.

The chain recombines TRBV7-9 with TRBJ2-1, with TRBD2 matching over 10 bases. J was trimmed by 8 bases and V by 5 bases; bases with no gene match: 9. CDR1 is SEHNR and CDR2 is FQNEAQ in the germline V gene (reference sequence). The CDR3 spans 15 residues. DNA of the CDR3: TGTGCCAGCAGCGCCGGAGCGGGGGGGCCACATGAGCAGTTCTTC. Translating gives CASSAGAGGPHEQFF.

This chain joins TRBV6-5 and TRBJ1-1, with a tentative D call TRBD1 (6 bases). Germline lookup yields CDR1 MNHEY and CDR2 SVGAGI. Deletions cut 6 bases from V and 6 bases from J, with 17 bases between. CDR3 length equals 14 residues. The CDR3 DNA reads TGTGCCAGCAGGACCAGGGGAGGGGCGGCTGAAGCTTTCTTT. This translates into CASRTRGGAAEAFF.

The chain couples TRBV2 to TRBJ2-3; D gene unclear. The CDR3 covers 18 residues. CDR1 and CDR2 (germline): SNHLY, FYNNEI. Trimming removed 1 base at V and 1 base at J, with 18 bases between. The CDR3 is CASSEVGFAAGGTDTQYF. The DNA for the CDR3 is TGTGCCAGCAGTGAAGTTGGATTCGCGGCAGGAGGCACAGATACGCAGTATTTT. The whole variable domain, remainder taken from reference TRBV2 and TRBJ2-3, is EPEVTQTPSHQVTQMGQEVILRCVPISNHLYFYWYRQILGQKVEFLVSFYNNEISEKSEIFDDQFSVERPDGSNFTLKIRSTKLEDSAMYFCASSEVGFAAGGTDTQYFGPGTRLTVL.

J is TRBJ2-1 and V is TRBV3-1 (or the pseudogene TRBV3-2); 9 bases agree with TRBD2. Trimming removed 0 bases from V and 0 bases from J; junction bases left unmatched: 9. Germline-derived CDR1 and CDR2 are LGHDT and YNNKEL (reference sequence). There are 19 residues in the CDR3. The CDR3 is CASSQDRLAGLSSYNEQFF. In DNA, the CDR3 is TGTGCCAGCAGCCAAGATAGGCTAGCGGGGTTAAGCTCCTACAATGAGCAGTTCTTC.

In regard to this clone: The sample carries other DNA sequences with the same CDR3. For the CDR3, the DNA is TGTGCCAGCAGTTACTCGGGAGGCCGCTACGAGCAGTACTTC. Translating it yields CASSYSGGRYEQYF. The chain joins TRBV6-5 to TRBJ2-7, with D maybe TRBD2 (6 bases). There are 14 residues in the CDR3. Between the trimmed V and J ends, which lost 0 bases and 3 bases, there was a span of 9 bases. The V gene's germline CDR1 is MNHEY and CDR2 SVGAGI.

This rearrangement joins TRBV29-1 to TRBJ2-5, with D possibly being TRBD1 or TRBD2 (6 bases each). CDR3 length equals 15 residues. Deletions cut 4 bases from V and 1 base from J, with 16 bases between. The germline CDR1 and CDR2 sequences are SQVTM and ANQGSEA. The DNA for the CDR3 is TGCAGCGTTGCCGGGGGCGAAATCACCCAAGAGACCCAGTACTTC. It specifies CSVAGGEITQETQYF.

V is TRBV19 and J is TRBJ1-5, with D unclear. Trimming left V 2 bases short and J 3 bases short, with 11 bases between. CDR1 LNHDA and CDR2 SQIVND come from the germline V gene (reference sequence). The CDR3 runs to 15 residues. CDR3 sequence reads: CASSITGVPNQPQHF. CDR3 nucleotides: TGTGCCAGTAGTATAACTGGGGTACCCAATCAGCCCCAGCATTTT.

CDR3 DNA: TGTGCCAGCAACCAGGGGCACGCTGGCTATGGCTACACCTTC. Encoded protein: CASNQGHAGYGYTF. The chain recombines TRBV3-1 (or the pseudogene TRBV3-2) with TRBJ1-2, with D possibly TRBD1 on 6 matching bases. The CDR3 is made up of 14 amino acids. V was pared by 7 bases and J by 4 bases, with 16 bases between. Germline CDR1 reads LGHDT; CDR2 reads YNNKEL (reference sequence).

V is TRBV7-9 and J is TRBJ1-2, with D perhaps matching TRBD1 (5 bases). V lost 5 bases, J lost 4 bases, and 14 bases lay in between. CDR3 length: 14 amino acids. Germline V gene sequence: CDR1 SEHNR, CDR2 FQNEAQ (reference sequence). For the CDR3, the DNA is TGTGCCAGCAGCCCAATGGGGCCAGTCTATGGCTACACCTTC. It is translated as CASSPMGPVYGYTF.